The 9 T cell receptor beta chains below were found in one sample sequenced in a study of blood T cell repertoires in COVID-19. The table came from immunoSEQ multiplex PCR; TCRdb's copy has only in-frame clones and leaves some out. This sample has 120,000 to 150,000 clones, with more than 80% found just once. The material sequenced was peripheral blood. The receptors come from a human donor in a cohort sampled during active COVID-19.

The rearrangement links TRBV7-2 to TRBJ1-2; no reliable D call. Germline-derived CDR1 and CDR2 are SGHTA and FQGNSA. V dropped 1 base and J dropped 1 base, with 4 bases sitting between them. This CDR3 spans 13 amino acids. CDR3 DNA: TGTGCCAGCAGCTTAGACAATAACTATGGCTACACCTTC. Its protein product is CASSLDNNYGYTF. The complete variable domain, with remaining parts taken from reference TRBV7-2 and TRBJ1-2, reads GAGVSQSPSNKVTEKGKDVELRCDPISGHTALYWYRQSLGQGLEFLIYFQGNSAPDKSGLPSDRFSAERTGGSVSTLTIQRTQQEDSAVYLCASSLDNNYGYTFGSGTRLTVV.

The rearrangement joins TRBV18 to TRBJ1-4; D perhaps matches TRBD1 (6 bases). Germline CDR1 KGHSH, CDR2 LQKENI. This CDR3 contains 15 residues. Trimming stripped 5 bases from V and 4 bases from J, with 14 bases between. This CDR3 is CASSSFRTDNEKLFF. CDR3 sequence (DNA): TGTGCCAGCTCATCATTCCGGACAGATAATGAAAAACTGTTTTTT.

The chain uses TRBV29-1 and TRBJ2-5, with 10 bases that match TRBD1. The J segment lost 4 bases and the V segment lost 6 bases, leaving 8 bases of the junction unmatched. Germline CDR1 SQVTM, CDR2 ANQGSEA. This CDR3 region has 14 residues. This chain's CDR3 is CSVETGTGAETQYF. CDR3 in DNA: TGCAGCGTAGAAACAGGGACAGGGGCAGAGACCCAGTACTTC. Full variable domain (missing parts from reference TRBV29-1 and TRBJ2-5): SAVISQKPSRDICQRGTSLTIQCQVDSQVTMMFWYRQQPGQSLTLIATANQGSEATYESGFVIDKFPISRPNLTFSTLTVSNMSPEDSSIYLCSVETGTGAETQYFGPGTRLLVL.

The rearrangement links TRBV5-1 to TRBJ2-3; tentative D call: TRBD2 (5 bases). Germline CDR1 and CDR2: SGHRS and YFSETQ. The CDR3 covers 20 residues. The germline V and J ends were trimmed by 4 bases and 4 bases, with 31 bases remaining between them. This chain's CDR3 is CASSPRVSRALSDAADTQYF. Written as DNA, the CDR3 is TGCGCCAGCAGCCCGAGGGTCTCGCGGGCCCTAAGTGATGCGGCAGATACGCAGTATTTT.

The CDR3 coding sequence is TGTGCCAGCAGCTTCTATAATCAGCCCCAGCATTTT. This translates into CASSFYNQPQHF. The V call is TRBV7-2, the J call TRBJ1-5, with D unclear. Trimming cost V 3 bases and J 4 bases, with 4 bases left between them. CDR1 is SGHTA, CDR2 FQGNSA, per germline. This CDR3 has 12 amino acids.

This clone has only a few counts. The chain uses TRBV13 and TRBJ2-5; the match to TRBD1 covers 9 bases. With 1 base clipped from V and 5 bases from J, the junction kept 5 bases outside the gene matches. The CDR3 totals 15 residues. CDR1 and CDR2 (germline): PRHDT, FYEKMQ (reference sequence). The CDR3 DNA reads TGTGCCAGCAGCTTAGTAGGGACAGGGCGGGAGACCCAGTACTTC. Translation gives CASSLVGTGRETQYF.

The chain couples TRBV15 to TRBJ2-1; the D gene is possibly TRBD2 (6 bases). Trimming took off 0 bases at V and 10 bases at J, with 16 bases between the two ends. CDR1 and CDR2 (germline): LNHNV, YYDKDF (reference sequence). The CDR3 is 15 amino acids. CDR3 nucleotides: TGTGCCACCAGCAGAGAGAATTCACTAGCTCAAGAGCAGTTCTTC. Translation gives CATSRENSLAQEQFF.

The chain joins TRBV18 to TRBJ2-7, with D perhaps TRBD1 (5 bases). The CDR3 loop spans 14 amino acids. With 0 bases removed from V and 4 bases from J, the gap between germline ends came to 10 bases. Germline V gene lookup returns CDR1 KGHSH and CDR2 LQKENI. CDR3 residues: CASSPPGVGYEQYF. The CDR3 DNA reads TGTGCCAGCTCACCACCAGGGGTGGGATACGAGCAGTACTTC.

The gene calls are TRBV11-2 and TRBJ2-7, with 8 bases identical to TRBD2. CDR3 length: 14 residues. J gave up 2 bases and V 2 bases, and 2 bases lay outside the gene matches. Germline values: CDR1 SGHAT, CDR2 FQNNGV. CDR3 sequence: CASSLSGGTYEQYV. The CDR3 DNA reads as TGTGCCAGCAGCTTAAGCGGGGGAACCTACGAGCAGTACGTC.